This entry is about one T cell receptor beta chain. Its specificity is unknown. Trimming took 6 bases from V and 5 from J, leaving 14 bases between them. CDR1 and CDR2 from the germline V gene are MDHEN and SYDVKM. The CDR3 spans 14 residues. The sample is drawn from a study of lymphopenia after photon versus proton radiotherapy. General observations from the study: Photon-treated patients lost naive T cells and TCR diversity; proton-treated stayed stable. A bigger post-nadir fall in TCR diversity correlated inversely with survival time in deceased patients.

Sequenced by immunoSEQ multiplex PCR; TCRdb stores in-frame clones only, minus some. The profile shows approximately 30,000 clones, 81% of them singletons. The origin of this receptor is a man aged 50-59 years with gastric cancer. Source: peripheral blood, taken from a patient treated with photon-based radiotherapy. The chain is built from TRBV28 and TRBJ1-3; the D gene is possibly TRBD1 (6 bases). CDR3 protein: CASRKGGSRNTIYF. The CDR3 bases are TGTGCCAGCAGGAAAGGGGGTTCTCGAAACACCATATATTTT.